A single sample is the source of the 29 T cell receptor beta chains below, sequenced in a study of cytomegalovirus exposure and HLA in healthy donors. Use of 60 Vbeta and 13 Jbeta primers characterized the PCR. The table came from immunoSEQ multiplex PCR; TCRdb's copy has only in-frame clones and leaves some out. The sample has 150,000 or so clones, roughly 77% seen once. Sequencing was done on a sample of PBMCs. These receptors were collected from a man between 18 and 35 years old in good health and CMV-seropositive.

This clone appeared a single time. The CDR3 sequence is CASSHRGTEAFF. CDR3 nucleotide sequence: TGTGCCAGCAGCCACCGGGGAACTGAAGCTTTCTTT. J is TRBJ1-1 and V is TRBV7-9, with D uncertain. Germline V gene data show CDR1 as SEHNR and CDR2 as FQNEAQ (reference sequence). V was pared by 5 bases and J by 5 bases, with 9 bases between. CDR3 length: 12 residues.

The rearrangement joins TRBV2 to TRBJ2-1, with D maybe TRBD1 (6 bases). The CDR3 covers 14 residues. Germline CDR1 SNHLY, CDR2 FYNNEI. V was trimmed by 6 bases and J by 0 bases, leaving 9 bases between them. CDR3 bases: TGTGCCAGCAGAACAGGGAGCTCCTACAATGAGCAGTTCTTC. It encodes CASRTGSSYNEQFF. Variable domain in full (rest from reference TRBV2 and TRBJ2-1): EPEVTQTPSHQVTQMGQEVILRCVPISNHLYFYWYRQILGQKVEFLVSFYNNEISEKSEIFDDQFSVERPDGSNFTLKIRSTKLEDSAMYFCASRTGSSYNEQFFGPGTRLTVL.

The count of this clone is one. The J gene is TRBJ2-1, the V gene TRBV5-4, with D maybe TRBD2 (6 bases). Germline values: CDR1 SGHNT, CDR2 YYREEE (reference sequence). This CDR3 spans 15 amino acids. V lost 0 bases to trimming and J lost 4 bases, with 11 bases between them. Here the CDR3 reads CASSLVSSAYNEQFF. The CDR3 DNA reads TGTGCCAGCAGCTTGGTGTCTAGCGCATACAATGAGCAGTTCTTC.

The chain joins TRBV30 to TRBJ2-7, with TRBD2 matching over 14 bases. The junction had 2 bases not matched to a gene; V was cut back by 0 bases and J by 4 bases. The CDR3 covers 15 residues. The germline CDR1 and CDR2 sequences are GTSNPN and SVGIG (reference sequence). The CDR3: CAWSVGLAGVYEQYF. The CDR3 DNA reads TGTGCCTGGAGTGTGGGACTAGCGGGAGTTTACGAGCAGTACTTC.

This chain joins TRBV10-2 and TRBJ2-7; tentative D call: TRBD1 (6 bases). This CDR3 spans 12 amino acids. V was pared by 5 bases and J by 10 bases, with 15 bases between. CDR1 is WSHSY, CDR2 SAAADI, per germline. The CDR3: CASSFIGQFQYF. CDR3 in DNA: TGCGCCAGCAGTTTTATCGGACAGTTTCAGTACTTC.

The rearrangement joins TRBV19 to TRBJ1-5, with D hard to call. The CDR3 is made up of 15 amino acids. The ends were cut back, 7 bases at V and 0 bases at J, with 13 bases in the middle. Germline V gives CDR1 LNHDA, CDR2 SQIVND (reference sequence). The CDR3 loop is CASTLFLSSNQPQHF. In DNA form, the CDR3 reads TGTGCCAGTACCCTTTTCCTAAGTAGCAATCAGCCCCAGCATTTT.

This clone was counted a single time. The chain employs TRBV7-8 and TRBJ2-7; a weak D match, TRBD2 (6 bases). This CDR3 has 13 amino acids. Trimming shortened V by 1 base and J by 10 bases, and 14 bases separated the two germline ends. Per the germline V gene, CDR1 is SGHVS and CDR2 is FQNEAQ. The CDR3 spells CASSLDRGYIQYF. The CDR3 DNA sequence: TGTGCCAGCAGCTTAGATCGGGGGTATATCCAGTACTTC.

The rearrangement joins TRBV6-5 to TRBJ1-1; a possible D gene is TRBD1 (5 bases). CDR1 is MNHEY and CDR2 is SVGAGI in the germline V gene. This CDR3 spans 13 amino acids. V lost 6 bases and J lost 10, with 18 bases in between. This CDR3 is CASSKPRQSRAFF. CDR3 coding DNA: TGTGCCAGCAGCAAACCCCGACAGAGCCGAGCTTTCTTT.

The chain combines TRBV28 with TRBJ1-5; perhaps TRBD1 as D (5 bases). V was clipped by 5 bases and J by 4 bases, with 30 bases between them. The CDR3 sequence is 20 residues long. Germline-derived CDR1 and CDR2 are MDHEN and SYDVKM. CDR3 coding DNA: TGTGCCAGCAGTAAAAAGAAGTACGGGACTCTAGGCGCTCTAAATCAGCCCCAGCATTTT. Translation gives CASSKKKYGTLGALNQPQHF.

The rearrangement links TRBV5-6 to TRBJ2-7, with 12 bases lining up with TRBD2. The CDR3 is 17 residues long. CDR1 and CDR2 from the germline V gene are SGHDT and YYEEEE. V trimming: 7 bases; J trimming: 0 bases; junction bases outside the gene matches: 11. CDR3 amino acids: CASGLAGGPYGSYEQYF. CDR3 DNA: TGTGCCAGCGGCCTAGCGGGAGGGCCTTACGGCTCCTACGAGCAGTACTTC. The variable domain in full, with the rest retrieved from reference TRBV5-6 and TRBJ2-7, is DAGVTQSPTHLIKTRGQQVTLRCSPKSGHDTVSWYQQALGQGPQFIFQYYEEEERQRGNFPDRFSGHQFPNYSSELNVNALLLGDSALYLCASGLAGGPYGSYEQYFGPGTRLTVT.

The V and J genes are TRBV7-8 and TRBJ2-5, with 8 bases that match TRBD2. Germline V gene sequence: CDR1 SGHVS, CDR2 FQNEAQ. After removal of 1 base from V and 5 bases from J, the junction contained 6 bases not matched to a gene. The CDR3 length is 15 residues. The CDR3 here is CASSLDREGGETQYF. CDR3 in DNA: TGTGCCAGCAGCTTAGATCGGGAGGGAGGGGAGACCCAGTACTTC.

The rearrangement joins TRBV5-4 to TRBJ2-5, with D uncertain. The CDR3 extends over 13 amino acids. Germline values: CDR1 SGHNT, CDR2 YYREEE (reference sequence). Trimming shortened V by 0 bases and J by 5 bases, and 8 bases separated the two germline ends. The CDR3 DNA reads TGTGCCAGCAGCTTGGCCCTTGTGGAGACCCAGTACTTC. Residues: CASSLALVETQYF. Filled out from reference TRBV5-4 and TRBJ2-5, the complete variable domain reads ETGVTQSPTHLIKTRGQQVTLRCSSQSGHNTVSWYQQALGQGPQFIFQYYREEENGRGNFPPRFSGLQFPNYSSELNVNALELDDSALYLCASSLALVETQYFGPGTRLLVL.

This clone has more than one count but fewer than ten. CDR3 nucleotides: TGTGCCTGGAGACACCCAATGCAGGTCTACGAGCAGTACTTC. Translation: CAWRHPMQVYEQYF. The chain combines TRBV30 with TRBJ2-7; no clear D gene. V shed 3 bases and J shed 3 bases, with 15 bases lying between them. Germline-derived CDR1 and CDR2 are GTSNPN and SVGIG (reference sequence). This CDR3 has 14 residues. Using reference TRBV30 and TRBJ2-7 for the parts outside the CDR3, the full variable domain is SQTIHQWPATLVQPVGSPLSLECTVEGTSNPNLYWYRQAAGRGLQLLFYSVGIGQISSEVPQNLSASRPQDRQFILSSKKLLLSDSGFYLCAWRHPMQVYEQYFGPGTRLTVT.

This clone was counted only a few times. The CDR3 DNA reads as TGCGCCAGCAGCCGCGGCGGGGAAACTGGAAACACCATATATTTT. Protein product: CASSRGGETGNTIYF. This chain links TRBV5-1 with TRBJ1-3; D gene unclear. Germline loops: CDR1 SGHRS, CDR2 YFSETQ. V was trimmed by 4 bases and J by 2 bases, leaving 13 bases between them. The CDR3 is 15 residues long.

This sequence joins TRBV28 and TRBJ1-2, with no clear D. V was trimmed by 3 bases and J by 1 base, leaving 6 bases between them. CDR3 size: 13 residues. From germline, CDR1 is MDHEN and CDR2 SYDVKM. CDR3 loop: CASSFRNNYGYTF. CDR3 nucleotide sequence: TGTGCCAGCAGTTTCAGGAATAACTATGGCTACACCTTC.

Only a few counts were recorded for this clone. This rearrangement joins TRBV7-9 to TRBJ2-2; D is possibly TRBD2 (5 bases). Trimming took off 3 bases at V and 5 bases at J, with 13 bases between the two ends. CDR3 size: 15 residues. Germline values: CDR1 SEHNR, CDR2 FQNEAQ (reference sequence). Here the CDR3 reads CASSLKGGWTGELFF. CDR3 nucleotides: TGTGCCAGCAGCTTGAAAGGAGGATGGACCGGGGAGCTGTTTTTT.

This clone was found once. The rearrangement uses TRBV7-3 and TRBJ2-2; 12 bases agree with TRBD2. Per germline, CDR1 SGHTA and CDR2 FQGTGA. Germline trimming cut 5 bases from V and 5 bases from J; bases unmatched to any gene: 15. The CDR3 runs 19 residues. The CDR3 DNA follows: TGTGCCAGCAGCCCTAACCCCACCGGACTAGCGGGAAGGACCGGGGAGCTGTTTTTT. Translated: CASSPNPTGLAGRTGELFF. The whole variable domain, filled in from reference TRBV7-3 and TRBJ2-2, reads GAGVSQTPSNKVTEKGKYVELRCDPISGHTALYWYRQSLGQGPEFLIYFQGTGAADDSGLPNDRFFAVRPEGSVSTLKIQRTERGDSAVYLCASSPNPTGLAGRTGELFFGEGSRLTVL.

This rearrangement joins TRBV10-2 to TRBJ2-2; D gene uncertain. Trimming pared 6 bases from V and 5 bases from J, leaving 19 bases between. The CDR3 runs to 16 residues. Germline V CDR1 and CDR2: WSHSY, SAAADI. This CDR3 is CASSPVVRARTGELFF. For the CDR3, the DNA is TGCGCCAGCAGCCCTGTGGTGAGAGCGAGGACCGGGGAGCTGTTTTTT.

This chain uses TRBV21-1 with TRBJ1-5; TRBD1 was called by the table and not checked on the DNA. TRBV21-1 is shown as a pseudogene. The CDR3 totals 15 residues. CDR3 nucleotides: TGTGCCAGCAGCAAATTGACAAACAGGGTACAGCCCCAGCATTTT. Translated: CASSKLTNRVQPQHF.

This chain joins TRBV25-1 and TRBJ2-5, with D perhaps TRBD1 (5 bases). Trimming removed 3 bases at V and 2 bases at J, with 10 bases between. CDR3 length: 14 residues. Per germline, CDR1 MGHDK and CDR2 SYGVNS. CDR3 loop: CASSDWQGQETQYF. In nucleotides, the CDR3 is TGTGCCAGCAGTGATTGGCAGGGACAAGAGACCCAGTACTTC.

V and J are TRBV28 and TRBJ1-1, with a weak D call TRBD1 (6 bases). The V gene lost 6 bases and the J gene lost 1 base, with 18 bases spanning the gap. The length of the CDR3 is 16 residues. CDR1 is MDHEN and CDR2 is SYDVKM in the germline V gene. CDR3 in amino acids: CASSSLRGTSNTEAFF. As DNA, the CDR3 is TGTGCCAGCAGCTCTCTGAGGGGGACGTCGAACACTGAAGCTTTCTTT.

The CDR3 DNA follows: TGTGCCATAACAGGAAACACTGAAGCTTTCTTT. Translating gives CAITGNTEAFF. The gene calls are TRBV28 and TRBJ1-1; D is possibly TRBD1 (5 bases). CDR3 length equals 11 residues. CDR1 is MDHEN, CDR2 SYDVKM, per germline. V was trimmed by 10 bases and J by 2 bases, leaving 8 bases between them.

V is TRBV4-2 and J is TRBJ1-1; the match to TRBD1 covers 8 bases. This CDR3 contains 16 residues. V lost 3 bases, J lost 11 bases, and 17 bases stayed unmatched. Germline V gene sequence: CDR1 LGHNA, CDR2 YNFKEQ. The CDR3 region has the DNA TGTGCCAGCAGCCAGATCGCCAGGACAGGGCGACTAGGCGCTTTCTTT. Its translation is CASSQIARTGRLGAFF.

The chain recombines TRBV2 with TRBJ2-2; D gene unclear. The CDR3 length is 13 residues. CDR1 SNHLY and CDR2 FYNNEI come from the germline V gene. The V end lost 6 bases, the J end lost 6 bases, and 11 bases lay between the germline ends. The CDR3 here is CASSRDNSGELFF. The CDR3 coding sequence is TGTGCCAGCAGCCGAGACAACTCCGGGGAGCTGTTTTTT.

CDR3 in amino acids: CASVGLASYSGELFF. The CDR3 coding sequence is TGTGCCAGCGTGGGGCTAGCGAGTTACAGCGGGGAGCTGTTTTTT. The V call is TRBV2, the J call TRBJ2-2; possible D gene TRBD2, 6 bases. The V gene lost 8 bases and the J gene lost 7 bases, with 20 bases spanning the gap. The germline V gene has CDR1 SNHLY and CDR2 FYNNEI. The CDR3 totals 15 residues.

The V and J genes are TRBV4-2 and TRBJ2-5; 10 bases agree with TRBD2. Germline CDR1 reads LGHNA; CDR2 reads YNFKEQ. J lost 1 base, V lost 1 base, and 3 bases had no gene match. CDR3 length equals 16 residues. The CDR3 bases are TGTGCCAGCAGCCAAGTACTAGCGGGAACCCAAGAGACCCAGTACTTC. This translates into CASSQVLAGTQETQYF.

The rearrangement uses TRBV28 and TRBJ1-1; TRBD1 matches at 8 bases. The germline V gene encodes CDR1 MDHEN and CDR2 SYDVKM. The CDR3 runs to 14 residues. V was pared by 2 bases and J by 3 bases, with 2 bases of the junction left unmatched. This chain's CDR3 is CASSLGTGYTEAFF. The CDR3 nucleotides read TGTGCCAGCAGTTTAGGGACAGGCTACACTGAAGCTTTCTTT.

This clone was recorded only once. The chain is built from TRBV5-8 and TRBJ1-4, with TRBD1 matching over 8 bases. V was pared by 6 bases and J by 5 bases, with 6 bases of the junction left unmatched. This CDR3 has 14 amino acids. Looked up from germline, CDR1 is SGHTS and CDR2 is YDEGEE. The chain's CDR3 is CASTLQGENEKLFF. CDR3 bases: TGTGCCAGCACCCTACAGGGGGAGAATGAAAAACTGTTTTTT.

The rearrangement uses TRBV7-9 and TRBJ2-3; 11 positions agree with TRBD2. Losses at the gene ends were 1 base for V and 1 base for J; bases not matched to a gene: 4. This CDR3 comprises 17 residues. Germline CDR1 and CDR2: SEHNR and FQNEAQ (reference sequence). CDR3 loop: CASSLGLAGGGTDTQYF. In DNA form, the CDR3 reads TGTGCCAGCAGCTTAGGTCTAGCGGGAGGAGGCACAGATACGCAGTATTTT.